This T cell receptor beta chain was sequenced during a study of blood T cell repertoires in COVID-19. Study-level background: From T cells, B-cell-depleted T cells, or PBMCs came the material, which was cDNA or gDNA.

Study processing details: Nucleated cell number was recorded as an estimate derived from reference gene primer amplification. The protocol was immunoSEQ multiplex PCR, while the TCRdb copy is restricted to in-frame clones and leaves out a portion. V, J and clone size are taken as reported in that table, and D and trimming were inferred from the DNA itself. This sample carries roughly 100,000 clones, around 88% of them seen once, and the ten largest clones take around 20%. V lost 7 bases to trimming and J lost 6 bases, with 13 bases between them. CDR1 is LNHDA and CDR2 is SQIVND in the germline V gene (reference sequence). This CDR3 has 13 amino acids.

The sample taken for sequencing was peripheral blood. The clonotype comes from a woman aged 80 or older with acute or convalescent COVID-19. The chain combines TRBV19 with TRBJ2-1, with TRBD1 as a possible D gene (5 bases). The CDR3 spells CASNPSTVNEQFF. DNA for the CDR3: TGTGCCAGTAACCCCTCGACAGTCAATGAGCAGTTCTTC. Variable domain in full (rest from reference TRBV19 and TRBJ2-1): DGGITQSPKYLFRKEGQNVTLSCEQNLNHDAMYWYRQDPGQGLRLIYYSQIVNDFQKGDIAEGYSVSREKKESFPLTVTSAQKNPTAFYLCASNPSTVNEQFFGPGTRLTVL.